What follows are 30 T cell receptor beta chains derived from one specimen sequenced in a study of blood T cell repertoires in COVID-19. Repertoires were generated with immunoSEQ multiplex PCR, while TCRdb's copy carries only in-frame clones and drops some. The data show some 140,000 clones, roughly 80% seen once. Sequenced: peripheral blood. Receptor source: a man in his 60s with acute or convalescent COVID-19.

The genes are TRBV28 and TRBJ2-7, with a possible D match to TRBD2 (6 bases). The CDR3 consists of 14 residues. Deletions cut 6 bases from V and 3 bases from J, with 15 bases between. Germline V gives CDR1 MDHEN, CDR2 SYDVKM. This CDR3 is CASRTAGLFYEQYF. CDR3 nucleotide sequence: TGTGCCAGCAGGACTGCGGGACTCTTCTACGAGCAGTACTTC.

The V and J genes are TRBV10-3 and TRBJ1-1, with 7 positions matching TRBD1. The ends lost 5 bases at V and 0 bases at J; junction bases unmatched: 3. The CDR3 length is 14 residues. From germline, CDR1 is ENHRY and CDR2 SYGVKD. The CDR3 protein is CAISTGVLNTEAFF. CDR3 sequence (DNA): TGTGCCATCAGTACAGGGGTTTTGAACACTGAAGCTTTCTTT.

The chain recombines TRBV19 with TRBJ2-7; TRBD1 aligns across 8 bases. This CDR3 region has 15 residues. With V trimmed by 5 bases and J by 3 bases, 9 bases remained unmatched. Germline CDR1 and CDR2: LNHDA and SQIVND (reference sequence). CDR3 protein: CASSGSGTGRYEQYF. DNA of the CDR3: TGTGCCAGTAGTGGATCCGGGACAGGTCGCTACGAGCAGTACTTC.

CDR3: CASSERGTGLYGYTF. CDR3 coding DNA: TGTGCCAGCAGTGAAAGGGGGACAGGACTTTATGGCTACACCTTC. The chain joins TRBV6-1 to TRBJ1-2; 8 nucleotides agree with TRBD1. V gave up 2 bases and J gave up 5 bases; unmatched junction bases: 7. CDR1 is MNHNS, CDR2 SASEGT, per germline. The CDR3 totals 15 residues.

The J gene is TRBJ2-7, the V gene TRBV12-3 or TRBV12-4; TRBD1 aligns across 9 bases. Losses at the gene ends were 8 bases for V and 3 bases for J; bases not matched to a gene: 5. The CDR3 covers 13 residues. The CDR3 DNA reads as TGTGCCAGCGGGGGACAGGGAAGCTACGAGCAGTACTTC. Translated, it gives CASGGQGSYEQYF.

The V gene is TRBV5-1, the J gene TRBJ2-1, with 7 bases that match TRBD2. CDR3 size: 13 residues. V dropped 4 bases and J dropped 8; count of bases not matched to a gene: 6. The V gene's germline CDR1 is SGHRS and CDR2 YFSETQ. This CDR3 is CASSPAGKDEQFF. The CDR3 coding sequence is TGCGCCAGCAGCCCAGCGGGAAAAGATGAGCAGTTCTTC.

J is TRBJ1-2 and V is TRBV19; tentative D call: TRBD1 (6 bases). This CDR3 is 15 amino acids long. CDR1 LNHDA and CDR2 SQIVND come from the germline V gene (reference sequence). V lost 3 bases to trimming and J lost 0 bases, with 11 bases between them. CDR3 bases: TGTGCCAGTAGTATGGGGACAACTTCTAACTATGGCTACACCTTC. Amino acids: CASSMGTTSNYGYTF.

V is TRBV4-1 and J is TRBJ2-7, with 7 bases identical to TRBD2. CDR3 size: 15 residues. Germline trimming cut 2 bases from V and 0 bases from J; bases unmatched to any gene: 4. Germline V lookup: CDR1 MGHRA, CDR2 YSYEKL. The chain's CDR3 is CASSQQLADSYEQYF. As DNA, the CDR3 is TGCGCCAGCAGCCAACAGCTAGCGGACTCCTACGAGCAGTACTTC.

The table lists this clone with a few counts. This chain connects TRBV11-3 to TRBJ1-1, with D perhaps matching TRBD1 (5 bases). The germline V gene has CDR1 SGHNT and CDR2 YENEEA. The CDR3 has 13 amino acids. Trimming removed 5 bases at V and 2 bases at J, with 9 bases between. CDR3 in amino acids: CASSVTGNTEAFF. Written as DNA, the CDR3 is TGTGCCAGCAGCGTAACAGGCAACACTGAAGCTTTCTTT.

The V and J genes are TRBV6-5 and TRBJ2-7; 7 bases match TRBD2. The CDR3 is made up of 13 amino acids. The ends lost 7 bases at V and 4 bases at J; junction bases unmatched: 7. Germline values: CDR1 MNHEY, CDR2 SVGAGI. In DNA, the CDR3 is TGTGCCAGCATATCTGGGAGGGTTTACGAGCAGTACTTC. This encodes CASISGRVYEQYF.

This clone was counted between two and nine times. The chain combines TRBV28 with TRBJ2-7; weak D call: TRBD1 (6 bases). The CDR3 contains 13 residues. Trimming took 5 bases from V and 3 from J, leaving 11 bases between them. Germline V gene sequence: CDR1 MDHEN, CDR2 SYDVKM. The CDR3 bases are TGTGCCAGCAGTCTTACAGGGCGCTACGAGCAGTACTTC. It codes for CASSLTGRYEQYF.

The V gene is TRBV29-1, the J gene TRBJ2-3; 8 positions agree with TRBD2. The CDR3 is made up of 14 amino acids. V lost 3 bases, J lost 2 bases, and 4 bases stayed unmatched. Germline V gives CDR1 SQVTM, CDR2 ANQGSEA. The CDR3 DNA is TGCAGCGTTGACGGACTAGCAAACACAGATACGCAGTATTTT. Its translation is CSVDGLANTDTQYF.

This chain links TRBV4-1 with TRBJ1-5; the D is unclear. CDR3 length: 14 residues. Trimming shortened V by 0 bases and J by 4 bases, and 7 bases separated the two germline ends. The V gene's germline CDR1 is MGHRA and CDR2 YSYEKL. CDR3 amino acids: CASSQEGGNQPQHF. The DNA for the CDR3 is TGCGCCAGCAGCCAAGAGGGAGGGAATCAGCCCCAGCATTTT.

V gene TRBV25-1 combines with J gene TRBJ2-2; D is undetermined. There are 14 residues in the CDR3. The germline gives CDR1 MGHDK, CDR2 SYGVNS. V dropped 5 bases and J dropped 2 bases, with 9 bases sitting between them. Written as DNA, the CDR3 is TGTGCCAGCAGTTCAAGAGCTAACACCGGGGAGCTGTTTTTT. As protein: CASSSRANTGELFF.

CDR3 nucleotides: TGTGCCAGCAGTCGAGAACAGGGGCGCTACGAGCAGTACTTC. It translates to CASSREQGRYEQYF. The V and J genes are TRBV6-5 and TRBJ2-7, with 7 bases fitting TRBD1. There are 14 residues in the CDR3. Germline trimming cut 5 bases from V and 3 bases from J; bases unmatched to any gene: 7. The germline V gene has CDR1 MNHEY and CDR2 SVGAGI.

The chain has TRBV7-2 and TRBJ1-5; D remains ambiguous. This CDR3 comprises 13 residues. Germline CDR1 reads SGHTA; CDR2 reads FQGNSA. V lost 2 bases and J 7 bases, leaving 9 bases between the germline ends. CDR3 bases: TGTGCCAGCAGCTTAAGAGGAGAGCAGCCCCAGCATTTT. It translates to CASSLRGEQPQHF.

V is TRBV24-1 and J is TRBJ2-1, with 10 bases matching TRBD2. This CDR3 comprises 16 residues. Trimming took 2 bases from V and 4 from J; bases not matched to a gene: 4. CDR1 is KGHDR and CDR2 is SFDVKD in the germline V gene. CDR3 protein: CATSDSLAGVYNEQFF. The CDR3 DNA is TGTGCCACCAGTGATTCTCTAGCGGGAGTTTACAATGAGCAGTTCTTC.

The rearrangement uses TRBV28 and TRBJ2-2; 10 bases agree with TRBD1. Germline CDR1 MDHEN, CDR2 SYDVKM. Trimming at V came to 6 bases and at J to 3 bases, leaving 4 bases not matched to a gene. This CDR3 has 15 residues. The CDR3 spells CASRPGTGDTGELFF. DNA of the CDR3: TGTGCCAGCAGACCCGGGACAGGGGACACCGGGGAGCTGTTTTTT.

V is TRBV5-1 and J is TRBJ1-1; D is ambiguous. The ends were cut back, 6 bases at V and 6 bases at J, with 21 bases in the middle. CDR3 size: 15 residues. From germline, CDR1 is SGHRS and CDR2 YFSETQ. The CDR3 nucleotides are TGCGCCAGCACTTTGGAGGAGAAAGGACCGTCTGAAGCTTTCTTT. Its translation is CASTLEEKGPSEAFF. Complete variable domain (other parts from reference TRBV5-1 and TRBJ1-1): KAGVTQTPRYLIKTRGQQVTLSCSPISGHRSVSWYQQTPGQGLQFLFEYFSETQRNKGNFPGRFSGRQFSNSRSEMNVSTLELGDSALYLCASTLEEKGPSEAFFGQGTRLTVV.

The chain employs TRBV5-3 and TRBJ1-2; possibly TRBD1 for D (5 bases). TRBV5-3 belongs to the ORF category, with a function that is uncertain. This CDR3 spans 14 amino acids. The V end was cut by 0 bases, the J end by 7 bases, with 13 bases between. The CDR3 DNA reads as TGTGCCAGAAGCTTGGTGCGGGGGAGCTTTGGCTACACCTTC. It codes for CARSLVRGSFGYTF.

This clone was seen a few times. This sequence joins TRBV4-1 and TRBJ1-2; D is possibly TRBD1 (6 bases). Trimming pared 3 bases from V and 2 bases from J, leaving 19 bases between. CDR3 length: 17 residues. Germline assignment: CDR1 MGHRA and CDR2 YSYEKL. CDR3 amino acids: CASSHELRGIGNYGYTF. CDR3 in DNA: TGCGCCAGCAGCCATGAGCTCAGGGGCATAGGGAACTATGGCTACACCTTC.

The V gene is TRBV28, the J gene TRBJ1-4, with 9 bases identical to TRBD1. Germline lookup yields CDR1 MDHEN and CDR2 SYDVKM. The CDR3 is made up of 17 amino acids. The trim removed 5 bases at V and 8 bases at J, leaving 15 bases unmatched. This chain's CDR3 is CASSLTGGQAFREKLFF. CDR3 bases: TGTGCCAGCAGTCTGACAGGGGGACAAGCTTTTAGAGAAAAACTGTTTTTT.

Only one count was recorded for this clone. This clone may be a read error of a much larger clone one base away. Other DNA sequences in this sample translate to the same CDR3. The genes are TRBV7-3 and TRBJ2-3; TRBD2 agrees at 7 bases. J was trimmed by 0 bases and V by 2 bases; bases with no gene match: 2. The CDR3 is 15 amino acids. Germline V gene lookup returns CDR1 SGHTA and CDR2 FQGTGA. DNA of the CDR3: TGTGCCAGCAGCTTAGCCGGGGGGAGCACAGATACGCAGTATTTT. Its translation is CASSLAGGSTDTQYF.

J is TRBJ1-1 and V is TRBV24-1, with 7 bases that match TRBD1. J was trimmed by 7 bases and V by 3 bases; bases with no gene match: 10. CDR1 is KGHDR and CDR2 is SFDVKD in the germline V gene. The CDR3 extends over 15 amino acids. The CDR3 loop reads CATSDPQGPSDEAFF. The CDR3 DNA sequence: TGTGCCACCAGTGATCCACAGGGGCCAAGCGATGAAGCTTTCTTT.

The rearrangement joins TRBV6-5 to TRBJ2-2; 10 nucleotides line up with TRBD1. This CDR3 is built from 15 residues. After removal of 5 bases from V and 7 bases from J, the junction contained 7 bases not matched to a gene. From germline, CDR1 is MNHEY and CDR2 SVGAGI. This CDR3 is CASSLTGGVIGELFF. CDR3 coding DNA: TGTGCCAGCAGTCTGACAGGGGGCGTTATCGGGGAGCTGTTTTTT.

The rearrangement links TRBV5-4 to TRBJ2-1, with a weak D call TRBD2 (6 bases). The V gene lost 0 bases and the J gene lost 4 bases, with 23 bases spanning the gap. Germline-derived CDR1 and CDR2 are SGHNT and YYREEE (reference sequence). The CDR3 contains 19 residues. The CDR3 here is CASSLGGSGGVGRYNEQFF. The CDR3 bases are TGTGCCAGCAGCTTGGGCGGTAGCGGAGGGGTTGGACGGTACAATGAGCAGTTCTTC.

This clone has just a few counts. The chain links TRBV12-3 or TRBV12-4 to TRBJ2-7, with D maybe TRBD1 (7 bases). The ends were cut back, 5 bases at V and 3 bases at J, with 8 bases in the middle. CDR3 length: 12 residues. In DNA, the CDR3 is TGTGCCAGCAGTCAGGGGGGCTACGAGCAGTACTTC. Amino acid sequence: CASSQGGYEQYF.

The chain links TRBV7-3 to TRBJ2-1, with 9 bases that match TRBD2. Germline V gives CDR1 SGHTA, CDR2 FQGTGA. V gave up 6 bases and J gave up 6 bases; unmatched junction bases: 3. The CDR3 is 13 residues long. CDR3 amino acids: CASRVSGSNEQFF. The CDR3 coding sequence is TGTGCCAGCAGAGTTAGCGGGAGCAATGAGCAGTTCTTC.

This chain connects TRBV5-1 to TRBJ2-5, with 15 nucleotides matching TRBD2. The CDR3 totals 16 residues. CDR1 is SGHRS, CDR2 YFSETQ, per germline. V lost 4 bases, J lost 2 bases, and 3 bases stayed unmatched. The CDR3 sequence is CASSVGLAGGQETQYF. The CDR3, as DNA: TGCGCCAGCAGCGTCGGACTAGCGGGGGGGCAAGAGACCCAGTACTTC.

The chain couples TRBV30 to TRBJ1-6; D uncertain. Trimming cost V 3 bases and J 7 bases, with 13 bases left between them. This CDR3 spans 14 amino acids. The germline V gene encodes CDR1 GTSNPN and CDR2 SVGIG (reference sequence). The DNA of the CDR3 is TGTGCCTGGAGAAGAGGAGGACTAAATTCACCCCTCCACTTT. It encodes CAWRRGGLNSPLHF.